This T cell receptor beta chain comes out of a study of T cell responses to AZD1222 COVID-19 vaccine. Regarding the study as a whole: Two AZD1222 doses significantly raised spike-specific TCR breadth and depth over controls. Possibly, clonal diversity was underestimated; donors were largely white British and included more females.

Of note for this clone: The antigen is unknown.

The study pooled second doses at about 4 or about 12 weeks. The protocol was immunoSEQ multiplex PCR, while the TCRdb copy is restricted to in-frame clones and leaves out a portion. The sample contains tens of thousands of clones, approximately 90% of which appear only once. The CDR3 sequence is 15 residues long. Trimming shortened V by 1 base and J by 0 bases, and 10 bases separated the two germline ends. Germline V CDR1 and CDR2: SGHDT, YYEEEE. The sample in question was peripheral blood, obtained 28 days after the second AZD1222 dose. The clonotype comes from an adult who received the AZD1222 COVID-19 vaccine. The genes are TRBV5-6 and TRBJ1-2, with D tentatively TRBD1 (5 bases). CDR3 protein: CASSLQGIANYGYTF. The CDR3 DNA reads as TGTGCCAGCAGCTTGCAGGGTATCGCTAACTATGGCTACACCTTC.